The sequence of this T cell receptor beta chain was determined in a study of T cell repertoires in cytomegalovirus infection. On the study more broadly: Indications of both CMV infection and matching HLA type were provided by public TCR beta signatures.

TCRdb re-called the reads through MiXCR, storing one row per CDR3 protein. The sample records roughly 250,000 distinct CDR3 sequences, 22% being singletons. Germline V gene data show CDR1 as MNHEY and CDR2 as SMNVEV (reference sequence). The CDR3 runs to 15 residues. With 7 bases clipped from V and 4 bases from J, the junction kept 12 bases outside the gene matches. This clonotype has only a few counts. Its cognate antigen is unknown. Study-level findings and limits: What dominated the ex vivo response were HLA-C-restricted CMV-specific TCR beta clonotypes. Cumulative public TCR beta family frequency identified carriers of CMV plus the relevant HLA.

The sequenced sample consisted of CD8+ T cells from PBMCs. The clonotype was recovered from a human donor in good health (CMV status not recorded). Some clones in this sample may be carry-over from other donors' samples. This rearrangement joins TRBV27 to TRBJ1-1; 7 bases match TRBD1. The CDR3 bases are TGTGCCAGCATCCTACAGGGGAGTGTTAGCACTGAAGCTTTCTTT. Translated, it gives CASILQGSVSTEAFF.